Below, 6 T cell receptor beta chains from the same sample are listed, as sequenced in a study of blood T cell repertoires in COVID-19 (TCRdb year 2020). Preparation of the library involved the immunoSEQ multiplex PCR assay. TCRdb holds this immuneACCESS table with in-frame rearrangements only. Some clones are missing; in checked studies, unresolved V genes explain under half, and the rest has no known cause. For this sample the table gives just under 350,000 clones, of which around four fifths were detected only once. The ten largest clones take up 2.5% to 3% of the sample. The material sequenced was peripheral blood. The receptors derive from a man aged 30 to 45 with active or convalescent COVID-19.

This rearrangement joins TRBV9 to TRBJ2-7, with D possibly TRBD1 on 5 matching bases. Germline V lookup: CDR1 SGDLS, CDR2 YYNGEE. Trimming stripped 0 bases from V and 5 bases from J, with 12 bases between. This CDR3 is built from 14 residues. CDR3 loop: CASSVGNRLNEQYF. CDR3 DNA: TGTGCCAGCAGCGTAGGCAACAGGCTGAACGAGCAGTACTTC.

V is TRBV21-1 and J is TRBJ2-7; the D call of TRBD2 is as the table states it, not checked on the DNA. TRBV21-1 is annotated as a pseudogene. The CDR3 runs to 14 residues. The CDR3 DNA follows: TGTGCCAGCAGCAGAGGGACTAGCGGGATTGCTATCTTTTTC. Translating gives CASSRGTSGIAIFF.

This clone was picked up a small number of times. The CDR3 here is CASSEASREQPQHF. CDR3 nucleotides: TGTGCCAGCAGTGAAGCCTCCCGGGAACAGCCCCAGCATTTT. The rearrangement links TRBV6-1 to TRBJ1-5; D gene ambiguous. Trimming took 0 bases from V and 7 from J, leaving 10 bases between them. This CDR3 has 14 residues. Germline V gives CDR1 MNHNS, CDR2 SASEGT.

The genes are TRBV7-2 and TRBJ2-3; 14 bases are a match to TRBD2. The CDR3 runs to 16 residues. Trimming took 5 bases from V and 4 from J; bases not matched to a gene: 5. Germline V gives CDR1 SGHTA, CDR2 FQGNSA. CDR3 coding DNA: TGTGCCAGCAGCCGGGGACTAGCGGGAGTTGCAGATACGCAGTATTTT. This encodes CASSRGLAGVADTQYF.

This sequence joins TRBV4-3 and TRBJ2-1; 10 nucleotides align to TRBD1. V shed 0 bases, J shed 4 bases, and the junction held 6 bases outside the gene matches. The CDR3 runs to 17 residues. Germline V gene lookup returns CDR1 LGHNA and CDR2 YSLEER. This chain's CDR3 is CASSQDRGQGLYNEQFF. In DNA, the CDR3 is TGCGCCAGCAGCCAAGATAGGGGACAGGGGTTATACAATGAGCAGTTCTTC.

CDR3 loop: CASSPVGSYEQYF. CDR3 nucleotide sequence: TGTGCCAGCAGTCCCGTCGGGAGCTACGAGCAGTACTTC. The rearrangement uses TRBV2 and TRBJ2-7, with D perhaps matching TRBD2 (6 bases). V dropped 5 bases and J dropped 3 bases, with 11 bases sitting between them. CDR3 length equals 13 residues. Germline CDR1 is SNHLY and CDR2 is FYNNEI.